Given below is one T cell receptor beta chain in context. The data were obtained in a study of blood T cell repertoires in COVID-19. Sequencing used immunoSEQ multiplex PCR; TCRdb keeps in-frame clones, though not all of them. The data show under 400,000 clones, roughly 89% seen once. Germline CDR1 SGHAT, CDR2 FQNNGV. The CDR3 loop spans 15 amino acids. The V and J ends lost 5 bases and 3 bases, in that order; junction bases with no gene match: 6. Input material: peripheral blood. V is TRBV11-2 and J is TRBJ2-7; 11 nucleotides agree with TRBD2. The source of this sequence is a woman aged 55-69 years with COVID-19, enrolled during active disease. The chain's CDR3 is CASSPLAGGLYEQYF. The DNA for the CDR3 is TGTGCCAGCAGCCCGCTAGCGGGGGGTCTCTACGAGCAGTACTTC.